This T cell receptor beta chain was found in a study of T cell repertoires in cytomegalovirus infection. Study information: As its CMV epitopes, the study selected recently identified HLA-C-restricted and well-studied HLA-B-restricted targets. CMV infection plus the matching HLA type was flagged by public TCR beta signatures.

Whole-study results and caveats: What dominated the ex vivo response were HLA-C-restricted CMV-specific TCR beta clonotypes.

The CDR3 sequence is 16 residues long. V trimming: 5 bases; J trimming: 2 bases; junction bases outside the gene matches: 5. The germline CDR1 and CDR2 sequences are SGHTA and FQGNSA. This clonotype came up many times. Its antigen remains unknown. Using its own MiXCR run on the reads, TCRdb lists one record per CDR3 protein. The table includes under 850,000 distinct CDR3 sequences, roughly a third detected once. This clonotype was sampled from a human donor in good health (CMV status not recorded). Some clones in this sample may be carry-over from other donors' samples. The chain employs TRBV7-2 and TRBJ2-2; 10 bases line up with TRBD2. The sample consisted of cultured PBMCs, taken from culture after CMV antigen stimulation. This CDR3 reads CASSPRTSGNTGELFF. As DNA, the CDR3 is TGTGCCAGCAGCCCACGGACTAGCGGAAACACCGGGGAGCTGTTTTTT.